This record concerns one T cell receptor (beta chain) sequence. This specimen comes from a study of T-cell memory formation after mild COVID-19. This CDR3 comprises 13 residues. The V gene lost 7 bases and the J gene lost 4 bases, with 13 bases spanning the gap. Germline-derived CDR1 and CDR2 are SGHNT and YYREEE (reference sequence). TCRdb recomputed calls from the 5' RACE reads with MiXCR, one row per CDR3 protein. The sample lists around 410,000 distinct CDR3 sequences, 23% seen once, with about an eighth in the top ten. This sequence joins TRBV5-4 and TRBJ2-3; D is perhaps TRBD2 (5 bases). The sequencing sample was made of PBMCs or a T cell subset sorted from them (not recorded which). The receptor comes from an adult woman who had mild COVID-19 (a few samples of this study predate the infection). Cell type and time point are not known. Here the CDR3 DNA reads TGTGCCAGCCGGAGGAGTGGAGCAGATACGCAGTATTTT. It translates to CASRRSGADTQYF. Together with reference TRBV5-4 and TRBJ2-3, the CDR3 gives the full variable domain: ETGVTQSPTHLIKTRGQQVTLRCSSQSGHNTVSWYQQALGQGPQFIFQYYREEENGRGNFPPRFSGLQFPNYSSELNVNALELDDSALYLCASRRSGADTQYFGPGTRLTVL.